The clone carrying this T cell receptor beta chain was found a few times. The antigen is unknown. This entry belongs to a study of blood T cells in healthy people across ages. Whole-study results and caveats: For the donors, CMV status was unknown and possibly confounded expanded clonotype changes.

V lost 2 bases, J lost 2 bases, and 6 bases lay in between. CDR3 length equals 13 residues. Per the germline V gene, CDR1 is SGHRS and CDR2 is YFSETQ. Through a sample-barcoded 5' primer and a J-beta primer mix, a second PCR was run for roughly 6 to 12 cycles. In TCRdb, the 5' RACE reads were re-called with MiXCR into one record per CDR3 protein. This repertoire shows 650,000 to 1,000,000 distinct CDR3 sequences, 46% found once; its top ten account for around a sixth. The chain couples TRBV5-1 to TRBJ2-3; no clear D. The source material was blood. The sequence came from a man older than 75 in good health. The CDR3 loop reads CASSFLFTDTQYF. The CDR3, as DNA: TGCGCCAGCAGCTTTCTTTTCACAGATACGCAGTATTTT.